This is a list of T cell receptor beta chains from one sample in a study of blood T cell repertoires in COVID-19. Repertoires were generated with immunoSEQ multiplex PCR, while TCRdb's copy carries only in-frame clones and drops some. The data contain under 100,000 clones, approximately 92% of them singletons. Sequencing was carried out using peripheral blood. Receptors were obtained from a woman in her fifties or sixties with active COVID-19. The conserved cysteine and the conserved F or W are not part of the CDR3 here. A D gene is named only where the DNA matches it firmly.

j_gene | v_gene | d_gene | CDR3aa
TRBJ1-5 | TRBV19 | - | ASSYLQGRRNQPQH
TRBJ1-2 | TRBV5-4 | TRBD1 | ASSTATGDYGYT
TRBJ1-5 | TRBV29-1 | TRBD1 | SVGLRAGGSNQPQH
TRBJ2-7 | TRBV5-6 | TRBD2 | ASSQTSGSPYEQY
TRBJ2-5 | TRBV24-1 | TRBD2 | ATSDLRGGQETQY
TRBJ1-1 | TRBV3-1/TRBV3-2 | TRBD1 | ASSQGWTGGTEAF
TRBJ2-5 | TRBV5-1 | TRBD2 | ASSSTSLEETQY
TRBJ2-7 | TRBV27 | TRBD2 | ASSPDSGAHEQY
TRBJ1-2 | TRBV15 | - | ATSTEGRDGNYGYT
TRBJ1-6 | TRBV6-2/TRBV6-3 | - | ASSYLQGNSPLH
TRBJ1-5 | TRBV28 | TRBD1 | ASSSAEGQGARQPQH
TRBJ2-3 | TRBV7-9 | - | ASIGEGGTTDTQY
TRBJ1-2 | TRBV19 | - | ASSIAGRARYGYT
TRBJ2-2 | TRBV5-1 | - | ASSLRAGNTGELF
TRBJ2-5 | TRBV11-1 | - | ASSLKATLQETQY
TRBJ1-5 | TRBV28 | - | ASTAGRGNQPQH
TRBJ2-4 | TRBV28 | TRBD2 | ASSPLAGGNIQY
TRBJ1-6 | TRBV28 | - | ASTQTYNSPLH
TRBJ1-4 | TRBV24-1 | - | ATSDAGQLNEKLF
TRBJ2-2 | TRBV9 | - | ASSVAPSGTGELF
TRBJ1-2 | TRBV3-1/TRBV3-2 | - | ASSPGGRDYGYT
TRBJ1-3 | TRBV14 | - | ASSLVGLRNTIY
TRBJ1-4 | TRBV19 | TRBD1 | ASSKWTGVNEKLF
TRBJ1-3 | TRBV18 | - | ASSPPGPGAGNTIY
TRBJ2-7 | TRBV25-1 | TRBD2 | ASSEAGGISYEQY
TRBJ1-1 | TRBV28 | - | ASSLPGSVREAF
TRBJ2-7 | TRBV10-3 | - | AISESAGGQDDYEQY
TRBJ2-4 | TRBV3-1/TRBV3-2 | TRBD2 | ASSQGGAKNIQY
TRBJ2-1 | TRBV28 | - | ASSLYSGNEQF
TRBJ1-4 | TRBV5-8 | TRBD1 | ASSVGQGTPEKLF
TRBJ2-3 | TRBV19 | - | ASRDKGTDTQY
TRBJ2-3 | TRBV3-1/TRBV3-2 | TRBD2 | ASSQRYLAGPPTDTQY
TRBJ1-3 | TRBV7-2 | - | ASSLSRGAGNTIY
TRBJ2-5 | TRBV5-8 | - | ASGGFQHLETQY
TRBJ2-2 | TRBV5-1 | TRBD1 | ASSVGQNSRTGELF
TRBJ2-2 | TRBV18 | - | ASSPPSGANTGELF
TRBJ2-3 | TRBV29-1 | - | SAGGGASTDTQY
TRBJ2-7 | TRBV28 | TRBD1 | ASSPGTGRSYYEQY
TRBJ1-1 | TRBV11-2 | - | ASSFGEDTEAF
TRBJ1-1 | TRBV6-5 | - | ASSRQALLGTEAF
TRBJ1-4 | TRBV11-3 | - | ASSPSVWQRGEKLF
TRBJ1-1 | TRBV11-2 | - | ASSLDIGEAF
TRBJ1-3 | TRBV4-1 | - | ASSSDIMDSGNTIY
TRBJ1-5 | TRBV27 | - | ASSPRYSNQPQH
TRBJ2-2 | TRBV9 | TRBD2 | ASSVRTSTNTGELF
TRBJ1-1 | TRBV25-1 | - | ASSDGALEAF
TRBJ2-2 | TRBV6-6 | - | ASSPEGGELF
TRBJ1-5 | TRBV18 | - | ASSPRTERGNQPQH
TRBJ1-5 | TRBV4-3 | TRBD1 | ASSQETGGNSNQPQH
TRBJ2-5 | TRBV7-9 | - | ASSQIKTDQETQY
TRBJ2-7 | TRBV7-9 | TRBD2 | ASSPGAGATYEQY
TRBJ1-6 | TRBV14 | TRBD1 | ASSQGQPYNSPLH
TRBJ1-1 | TRBV2 | - | ASSGAQNTEAF
TRBJ1-4 | TRBV28 | - | ASSSSFLTGTNEKLF
TRBJ1-1 | TRBV5-1 | - | ASSPQSGGGTEAF